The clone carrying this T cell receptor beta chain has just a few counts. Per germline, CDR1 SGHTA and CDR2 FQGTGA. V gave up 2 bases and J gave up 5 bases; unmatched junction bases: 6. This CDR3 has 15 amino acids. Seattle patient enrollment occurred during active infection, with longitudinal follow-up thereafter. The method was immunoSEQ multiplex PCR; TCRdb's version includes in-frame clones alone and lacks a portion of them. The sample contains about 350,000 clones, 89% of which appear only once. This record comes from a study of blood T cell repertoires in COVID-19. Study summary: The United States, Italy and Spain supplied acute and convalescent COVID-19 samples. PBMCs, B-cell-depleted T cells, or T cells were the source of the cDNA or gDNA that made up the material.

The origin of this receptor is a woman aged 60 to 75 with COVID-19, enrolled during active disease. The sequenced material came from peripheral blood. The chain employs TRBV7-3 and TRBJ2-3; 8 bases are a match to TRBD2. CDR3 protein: CASSLGGLGLDTQYF. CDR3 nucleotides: TGTGCCAGCAGCTTAGGGGGACTAGGATTAGATACGCAGTATTTT. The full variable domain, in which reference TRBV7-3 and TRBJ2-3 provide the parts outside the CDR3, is GAGVSQTPSNKVTEKGKYVELRCDPISGHTALYWYRQSLGQGPEFLIYFQGTGAADDSGLPNDRFFAVRPEGSVSTLKIQRTERGDSAVYLCASSLGGLGLDTQYFGPGTRLTVL.